This T cell receptor (beta chain) was obtained from a study of TIL therapy for anti-PD-1-resistant metastatic lung cancer. About the research overall: Median patient age was about 55, ranging roughly 38-75 years.

Overall study results and limits: Many TIL product clones were absent from baseline tumor, suggesting clonal contraction.

As to time point: pre-treatment sample, taken before nivolumab and TIL therapy. Most excised metastases sampled were pleural nodules or supraclavicular lymph nodes. Sequencing used immunoSEQ v3. This table comes from immunoSEQ multiplex PCR, and its TCRdb copy is limited to in-frame clones, with some not included. The sample lists tens of thousands of clones, less than 75% occurring once. Comments on this clone: Antigen specificity is unknown.

Trimming took off 7 bases at V and 3 bases at J, with 15 bases between the two ends. Germline V CDR1 and CDR2: SGHRS, YFSETQ. The CDR3 extends over 14 amino acids. Sequenced material: tumor tissue, taken at baseline. The V and J genes are TRBV5-1 and TRBJ2-3; tentatively, D is TRBD1 (7 bases). This receptor was obtained from a person aged 25 to 80 with non-small cell lung cancer. The CDR3: CASGEAGGTDTQYF. CDR3 DNA: TGCGCCAGCGGTGAGGCAGGGGGGACAGATACGCAGTATTTT. The variable domain in full, with the rest retrieved from reference TRBV5-1 and TRBJ2-3, is KAGVTQTPRYLIKTRGQQVTLSCSPISGHRSVSWYQQTPGQGLQFLFEYFSETQRNKGNFPGRFSGRQFSNSRSEMNVSTLELGDSALYLCASGEAGGTDTQYFGPGTRLTVL.